This TCR beta chain was observed in a study of T cells in Graves' hyperthyroidism and ophthalmopathy. Overall study context: Peripheral blood sampling occurred at initial diagnosis, before any treatment.

Per the germline V gene, CDR1 is DFQATT and CDR2 is SNEGSKA (reference sequence). V lost 3 bases, J lost 7 bases, and 14 bases lay in between. The CDR3 sequence is 13 residues long. General study points: Appearing also in blood were most of the thyroid clonotypes expanded above 0.001.

Notes on this clonotype: What it binds is not known.

Template material for amplifying TCR beta CDR3 regions consisted of RNA transcripts. HTBI primers were the set used in a first-round RT-PCR of the TCR CDR3. Each CDR3 protein gets one entry after TCRdb re-called the multiplex PCR reads with MiXCR. The data show more than 350,000 distinct CDR3 sequences, approximately 16% seen once. The TCR comes from a woman aged 55-75 years with Graves' ophthalmopathy. Sequencing input: blood. The V gene is TRBV20-1, the J gene TRBJ2-3; no firm D call. CDR3 in amino acids: CSARAFGENTQYF. The CDR3, as DNA: TGCAGTGCTAGGGCCTTCGGAGAAAATACGCAGTATTTT.